This TCR beta chain originates from a study of CD8 T cells in ankylosing spondylitis (TCRdb year 2017). Study-wide context: To find TCR variants linked to disease, the study profiled T cell receptor beta repertoires in ankylosing spondylitis patients and healthy donors. The full study cohort was made up of about 25 ankylosing spondylitis patients and some 100 healthy donors. Peripheral blood samples were taken, and synovial fluid was additionally collected from ankylosing spondylitis patients.

The sample was run on an Illumina HiSeq 2500. Quantitative 5'-RACE with molecular barcodes was used to prepare TCR beta libraries. The paper's processing steps were these. A new computational method, built on a probabilistic model of VDJ rearrangement, was used to identify disease-linked TCR variants. The raw public reads went through TCRdb reprocessing: fastp at Q25, MiXCR clone calling, in-frame beta chains kept. Rows merge per CDR3 protein into single entries with the most common DNA and genes. The V and J calls and clone size are TCRdb's, not the authors'. The sample profile shows 200,000 to 300,000 distinct CDR3 sequences; roughly 8.6% of them were found once. Over 6.5% of the sample rests with the top ten. Notes on this clonotype: Its cognate antigen has yet to be identified. One base away there is no much larger clone; base qualities are not given.

Overall results and qualifications from the work: A CD8+ phenotype was shown by the disease-linked clones, which were found at relatively low frequencies in peripheral blood. Some TCR beta motif variants had previously been reported in synovial fluid and blood of reactive arthritis patients, which suggested common disease-initiation mechanisms. According to the report, matched synovial fluid samples from ankylosing spondylitis patients were significantly enriched for the disease-linked clones. A TCR beta motif of 7 or 8 highly homologous amino acid variants appeared characteristic of blood from ankylosing spondylitis patients.

From cysteine to phenylalanine, the CDR3 is 15 amino acids long. Of all the DNA, just the CDR3 is kept, 45 bases in frame from base 1. Trimming at the junction amounts to 6 bases on V and 0 bases on J, and the germline ends lie 17 bases apart. CDR1 is given as SQVTM and CDR2 as ANQGSEA, both from the germline V gene. Recombination joined TRBV29-1 with TRBJ1-1; the D gene is possibly TRBD1, with 6 bases matching. Sequences were obtained from blood, either unsorted or a sorted T cell fraction (not recorded which). The TCR sequence derives from a male donor with ankylosing spondylitis or in good health (not recorded which). CDR3 loop: CSVTFGQRVNTEAFF. The base sequence is TGCAGCGTGACGTTCGGACAGCGGGTGAACACTGAAGCTTTCTTT.